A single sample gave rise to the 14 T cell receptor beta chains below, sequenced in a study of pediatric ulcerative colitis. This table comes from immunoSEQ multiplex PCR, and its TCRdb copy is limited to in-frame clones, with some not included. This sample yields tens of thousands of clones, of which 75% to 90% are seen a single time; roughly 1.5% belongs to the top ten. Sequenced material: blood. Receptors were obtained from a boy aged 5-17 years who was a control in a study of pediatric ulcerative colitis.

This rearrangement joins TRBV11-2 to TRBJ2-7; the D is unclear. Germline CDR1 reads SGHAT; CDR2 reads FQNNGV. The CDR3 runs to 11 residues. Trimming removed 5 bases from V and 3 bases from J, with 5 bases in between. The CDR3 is CASSVYYEQYF. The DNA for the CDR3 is TGTGCCAGCAGCGTCTACTACGAGCAGTACTTC.

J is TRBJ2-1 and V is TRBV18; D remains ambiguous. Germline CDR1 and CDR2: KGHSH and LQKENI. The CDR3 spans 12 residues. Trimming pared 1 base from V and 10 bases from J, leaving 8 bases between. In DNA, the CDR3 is TGTGCCAGCTCACCACTCGGCAGGGAGCAGTTCTTC. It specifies CASSPLGREQFF.

The CDR3 sequence is CASSHNPGHMNTEAFF. DNA for the CDR3: TGTGCCAGCAGCCACAACCCGGGACATATGAACACTGAAGCTTTCTTT. The genes are TRBV14 and TRBJ1-1, with D maybe TRBD1 (6 bases). The CDR3 length is 16 residues. The germline V and J ends were trimmed by 3 bases and 0 bases, with 14 bases remaining between them. CDR1 is SGHDN, CDR2 FVKESK, per germline.

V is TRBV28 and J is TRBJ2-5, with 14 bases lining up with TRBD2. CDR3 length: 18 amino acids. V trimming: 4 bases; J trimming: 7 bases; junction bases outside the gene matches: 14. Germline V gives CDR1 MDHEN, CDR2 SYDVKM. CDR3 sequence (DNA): TGTGCCAGCAGTTGGGGGACTAGCGGGAGAGGGCCCTACGGGACCCAGTACTTC. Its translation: CASSWGTSGRGPYGTQYF.

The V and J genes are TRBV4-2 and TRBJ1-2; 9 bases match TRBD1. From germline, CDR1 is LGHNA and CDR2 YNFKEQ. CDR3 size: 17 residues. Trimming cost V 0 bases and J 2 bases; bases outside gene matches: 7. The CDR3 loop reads CASSQDRRQGDNYGYTF. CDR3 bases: TGTGCCAGCAGCCAAGATCGGAGACAGGGGGACAACTATGGCTACACCTTC.

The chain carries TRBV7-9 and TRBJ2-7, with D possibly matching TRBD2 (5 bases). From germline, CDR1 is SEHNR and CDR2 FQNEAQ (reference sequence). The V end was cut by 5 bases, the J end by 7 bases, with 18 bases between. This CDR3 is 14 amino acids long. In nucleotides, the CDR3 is TGTGCCAGCAGCACCAAGACTACGAGGGCTGAGCAGTACTTC. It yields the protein CASSTKTTRAEQYF.

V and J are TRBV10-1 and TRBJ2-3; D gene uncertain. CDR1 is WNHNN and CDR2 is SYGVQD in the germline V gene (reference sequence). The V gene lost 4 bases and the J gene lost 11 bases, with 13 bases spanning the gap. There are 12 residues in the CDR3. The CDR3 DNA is TGCGCCAGCAGTGGTTCCGGTTCCGAGCAGTATTTT. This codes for CASSGSGSEQYF.

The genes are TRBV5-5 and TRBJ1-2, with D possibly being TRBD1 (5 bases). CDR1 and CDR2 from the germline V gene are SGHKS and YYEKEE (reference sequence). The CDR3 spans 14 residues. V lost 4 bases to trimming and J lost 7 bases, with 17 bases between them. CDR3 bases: TGTGCCAGCAGCCCCACACCGGGGGTTTTTGGCTACACCTTC. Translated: CASSPTPGVFGYTF. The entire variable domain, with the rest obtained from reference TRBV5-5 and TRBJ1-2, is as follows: DAGVTQSPTHLIKTRGQQVTLRCSPISGHKSVSWYQQVLGQGPQFIFQYYEKEERGRGNFPDRFSARQFPNYSSELNVNALLLGDSALYLCASSPTPGVFGYTFGSGTRLTVV.

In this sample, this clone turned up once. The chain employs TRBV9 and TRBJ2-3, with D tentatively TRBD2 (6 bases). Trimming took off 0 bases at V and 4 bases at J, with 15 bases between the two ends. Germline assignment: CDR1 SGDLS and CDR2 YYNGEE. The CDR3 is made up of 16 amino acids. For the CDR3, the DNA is TGTGCCAGCAGCGTAGGGACTACTTCGGGGGCAGATACGCAGTATTTT. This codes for CASSVGTTSGADTQYF.

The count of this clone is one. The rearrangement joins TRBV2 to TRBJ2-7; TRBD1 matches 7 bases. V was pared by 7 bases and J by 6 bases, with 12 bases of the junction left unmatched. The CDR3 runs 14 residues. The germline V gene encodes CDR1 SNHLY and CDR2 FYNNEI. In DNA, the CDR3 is TGTGCCAGCATCCCCGGGACAGCTTTCTCCGAGCAGTACTTC. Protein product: CASIPGTAFSEQYF.

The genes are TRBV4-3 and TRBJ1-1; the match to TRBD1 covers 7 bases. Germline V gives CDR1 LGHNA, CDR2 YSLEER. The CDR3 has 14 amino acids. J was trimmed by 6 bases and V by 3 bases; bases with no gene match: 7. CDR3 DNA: TGCGCCAGCAGCCACGACGAAGGGACAGCTGAAGCTTTCTTT. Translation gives CASSHDEGTAEAFF.

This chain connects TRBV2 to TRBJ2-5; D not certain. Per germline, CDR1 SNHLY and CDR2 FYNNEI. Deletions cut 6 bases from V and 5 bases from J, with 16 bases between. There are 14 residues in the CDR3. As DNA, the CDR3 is TGTGCCAGCAGGACGGACGGAGCCCGGGAGACCCAGTACTTC. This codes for CASRTDGARETQYF.

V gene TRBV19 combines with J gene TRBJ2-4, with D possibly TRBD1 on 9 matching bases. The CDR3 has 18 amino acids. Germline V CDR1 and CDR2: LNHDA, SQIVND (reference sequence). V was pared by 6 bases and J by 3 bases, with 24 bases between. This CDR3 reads CASRMLTGGAGGKNIQYF. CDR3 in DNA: TGTGCCAGTAGAATGTTAACAGGGGGCGCGGGGGGCAAAAACATTCAGTACTTC.

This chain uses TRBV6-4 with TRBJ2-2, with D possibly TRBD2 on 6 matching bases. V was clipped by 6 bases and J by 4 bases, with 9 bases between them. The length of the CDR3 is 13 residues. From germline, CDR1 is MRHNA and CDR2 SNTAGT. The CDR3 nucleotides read TGTGCCAGCAGCCGGGAGTCCACCGGGGAGCTGTTTTTT. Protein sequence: CASSRESTGELFF.